These T cell receptor beta chains were read from a single sample in a study of OX40 agonist ivuxolimab in advanced cancers. Using immunoSEQ multiplex PCR, the repertoire was profiled, and TCRdb retains in-frame clones only, with some absent. Of more than 25,000 clones in the sample, around 82% are singletons; the top ten hold around 12%. This material consisted of CD4+ or CD8+ T cells sorted from blood, taken in a trial of the OX40 agonist ivuxolimab. These receptors were obtained from an adult with an advanced solid tumor such as melanoma, head and neck, liver or kidney cancer. Each CDR3 is given with its conserved first and last residue. The D gene is left open where the match is weak. Where a row states a size, it is once, few, many or the class of an expanded clone; other rows omit it.

size | length | J | D | V | CDR3 | DNA
NA | 12 | TRBJ1-2 | NA | TRBV25-1 | CASSEGSLGYTF | TGTGCCAGCAGTGAGGGCAGCCTCGGCTACACCTTC
NA | 17 | TRBJ2-1 | TRBD2 | TRBV13 | CASSDWTSGDPYNEQFF | TGTGCCAGCAGCGACTGGACTAGCGGGGACCCCTACAATGAGCAGTTCTTC
NA | 10 | TRBJ2-3 | NA | TRBV5-8 | CASSLWGRYF | TGTGCCAGCAGCTTGTGGGGCCGATATTTT
NA | 12 | TRBJ1-1 | NA | TRBV6-5 | CASRSGATEAFF | TGTGCCAGCAGGTCGGGGGCCACTGAAGCTTTCTTT
once | 13 | TRBJ1-2 | TRBD1 | TRBV7-9 | CASSRGTDYGYTF | TGTGCCAGCAGCCGAGGGACAGATTATGGCTACACCTTC
NA | 16 | TRBJ2-2 | TRBD1 | TRBV7-9 | CASSPRTGGMTGELFF | TGTGCCAGCAGCCCCCGGACAGGGGGCATGACCGGGGAGCTGTTTTTT
NA | 15 | TRBJ2-7 | NA | TRBV7-6 | CASSLLGGGSYEQYF | TGTGCCAGCAGCTTATTGGGGGGGGGCAGCTACGAGCAGTACTTC
NA | 15 | TRBJ2-5 | TRBD1 | TRBV11-2 | CASSPDRGPQETQYF | TGTGCCAGCAGCCCTGACAGGGGGCCTCAAGAGACCCAGTACTTC
once | 17 | TRBJ2-1 | TRBD2 | TRBV19 | CASSIGIGTSGYNEQFF | TGTGCCAGTAGTATTGGAATTGGGACTAGCGGCTACAATGAGCAGTTCTTC
NA | 14 | TRBJ1-1 | NA | TRBV12-5 | CASGLVLDWGEAFF | TGTGCTAGTGGTTTGGTACTAGACTGGGGTGAAGCTTTCTTT
NA | 15 | TRBJ1-6 | NA | TRBV7-9 | CASSLEGTGGSPLHF | TGTGCCAGCAGCTTAGAGGGGACCGGGGGTTCACCCCTCCACTTT
NA | 11 | TRBJ2-5 | NA | TRBV5-1 | CASSYQETQYF | TGCGCCAGCAGCTACCAAGAGACCCAGTACTTC
once | 16 | TRBJ1-5 | NA | TRBV12-5 | CASGSHGREWGQPQHF | TGTGCTAGTGGTTCCCATGGGAGGGAGTGGGGTCAGCCCCAGCATTTT
NA | 13 | TRBJ1-1 | NA | TRBV15 | CATSRDPEVEAFF | TGTGCCACCAGCAGAGATCCCGAAGTCGAAGCTTTCTTT
few | 12 | TRBJ1-2 | NA | TRBV7-9 | CASSLAGYGYTF | TGTGCCAGCAGCTTAGCCGGCTATGGCTACACCTTC
NA | 17 | TRBJ1-3 | TRBD1 | TRBV9 | CASSTRDRILSGNTIYF | TGTGCCAGCAGCACCCGGGACAGAATTCTTTCTGGAAACACCATATATTTT
NA | 14 | TRBJ1-3 | NA | TRBV5-5 | CASSFGSSGNTIYF | TGTGCCAGCAGCTTTGGCAGCTCTGGAAACACCATATATTTT
NA | 11 | TRBJ1-2 | NA | TRBV5-4 | CASSPGLGYTF | TGTGCCAGCAGCCCCGGGTTGGGCTACACCTTC
NA | 16 | TRBJ2-7 | NA | TRBV7-9 | CASSSLTHRQIYEQYF | TGTGCCAGCAGCTCCCTAACACATCGACAGATCTACGAGCAGTACTTC
NA | 16 | TRBJ2-1 | TRBD2 | TRBV13 | CASSLESGGAGNEQFF | TGTGCCAGCAGCTTAGAAAGCGGGGGGGCGGGGAATGAGCAGTTCTTC
NA | 12 | TRBJ1-5 | NA | TRBV7-6 | CASSLEGQPQHF | TGTGCCAGCAGCTTAGAGGGTCAGCCCCAGCATTTT
NA | 13 | TRBJ1-2 | NA | TRBV10-2 | CASSPTRGYGYTF | TGCGCCAGCAGCCCGACACGGGGCTATGGCTACACCTTC
NA | 15 | TRBJ2-5 | TRBD1 | TRBV13 | CASSLGTGVPETQYF | TGTGCCAGCAGCTTAGGTACAGGGGTTCCTGAGACCCAGTACTTC
NA | 17 | TRBJ2-3 | TRBD1 | TRBV10-3 | CAISKSSGTGDTDTQYF | TGTGCCATCAGTAAATCGTCCGGGACAGGGGACACAGATACGCAGTATTTT
medium-sized | 14 | TRBJ1-4 | NA | TRBV30 | CAWSPGDGNEKLFF | TGTGCCTGGAGCCCAGGTGATGGTAATGAAAAACTGTTTTTT
NA | 16 | TRBJ2-2 | NA | TRBV6-5 | CASSYSGGLLSGELFF | TGTGCCAGCAGTTACTCGGGGGGGCTTTTGTCCGGGGAGCTGTTTTTT
medium-sized | 14 | TRBJ1-1 | NA | TRBV6-4 | CASSDSPGVTEAFF | TGTGCCAGCAGTGACTCGCCGGGGGTGACTGAAGCTTTCTTT
NA | 16 | TRBJ2-1 | NA | TRBV27 | CASSLGWGAGYNEQFF | TGTGCCAGCAGTTTAGGGTGGGGGGCCGGCTACAATGAGCAGTTCTTC
NA | 13 | TRBJ1-2 | NA | TRBV7-9 | CASSLGAGDGYTF | TGTGCCAGCAGCTTAGGGGCAGGTGATGGCTACACCTTC
NA | 17 | TRBJ1-2 | NA | TRBV15 | CATSRDRLGGVTYGYTF | TGTGCCACCAGCAGAGATAGGCTCGGGGGAGTAACCTATGGCTACACCTTC
NA | 11 | TRBJ2-1 | NA | TRBV4-1 | CASSPGDEQFF | TGCGCCAGCAGCCCCGGGGATGAGCAGTTCTTC
NA | 14 | TRBJ1-1 | NA | TRBV5-5 | CASSLLGTNTEAFF | TGTGCCAGCAGCTTGCTTGGCACTAACACTGAAGCTTTCTTT
NA | 16 | TRBJ2-7 | TRBD2 | TRBV6-5 | CASSYSEETSGYEQYF | TGTGCCAGCAGTTACTCGGAAGAAACTAGCGGCTACGAGCAGTACTTC
NA | 15 | TRBJ2-3 | NA | TRBV7-2 | CASSLVRRGTDTQYF | TGTGCCAGCAGCTTAGTTCGCCGAGGGACAGATACGCAGTATTTT
NA | 17 | TRBJ1-1 | NA | TRBV15 | CATSRDATGGLNTEAFF | TGTGCCACCAGCAGAGATGCGACCGGAGGACTGAACACTGAAGCTTTCTTT
NA | 14 | TRBJ1-1 | NA | TRBV5-4 | CASSPQQDDTEAFF | TGTGCCAGCAGCCCCCAACAGGACGACACTGAAGCTTTCTTT
NA | 12 | TRBJ2-7 | NA | TRBV5-1 | CASSLEQKEQYF | TGCGCCAGCAGCTTGGAACAGAAGGAGCAGTACTTC
NA | 16 | TRBJ2-1 | NA | TRBV10-3 | CAISDPDRSSYNEQFF | TGTGCCATCAGTGACCCCGACAGAAGCTCCTACAATGAGCAGTTCTTC
NA | 12 | TRBJ1-1 | NA | TRBV19 | CASSEPNTEAFF | TGTGCCAGTAGTGAACCGAACACTGAAGCTTTCTTT
NA | 15 | TRBJ1-6 | NA | TRBV5-8 | CAGKPGRGSNSPLHF | TGTGCCGGGAAACCGGGACGGGGGAGTAATTCACCCCTCCACTTT
few | 13 | TRBJ1-5 | NA | TRBV19 | CASSTYPFQPQHF | TGTGCCAGTAGTACTTACCCGTTTCAGCCCCAGCATTTT
NA | 17 | TRBJ1-1 | NA | TRBV19 | CASSIPSGRYMNTEAFF | TGTGCCAGTAGTATCCCTTCGGGACGTTACATGAACACTGAAGCTTTCTTT
NA | 12 | TRBJ1-1 | NA | TRBV7-9 | CASSLGGGEAFF | TGTGCCAGCAGCTTAGGGGGTGGTGAAGCTTTCTTT
medium-sized | 17 | TRBJ1-1 | TRBD1 | TRBV5-1 | CASSLVPGQGGYTEAFF | TGCGCCAGCAGCTTGGTCCCGGGACAGGGGGGGTACACTGAAGCTTTCTTT
NA | 14 | TRBJ2-3 | NA | TRBV6-5 | CASSYSRQKDTQYF | TGTGCCAGCAGTTACTCCCGACAGAAAGATACGCAGTATTTT
NA | 15 | TRBJ2-1 | TRBD2 | TRBV4-1 | CASSQAGGLYNEQFF | TGCGCCAGCAGCCAAGCGGGGGGGCTCTACAATGAGCAGTTCTTC
NA | 17 | TRBJ2-5 | NA | TRBV9 | CASSTTARVAPQETQYF | TGTGCCAGCAGCACAACCGCTCGAGTAGCACCCCAAGAGACCCAGTACTTC
NA | 14 | TRBJ1-4 | TRBD1 | TRBV4-1 | CASSQGQGREKLFF | TGCGCCAGCAGCCAAGGACAGGGTCGGGAAAAACTGTTTTTT
NA | 15 | TRBJ2-1 | TRBD1 | TRBV7-6 | CASSSGQGTYNEQFF | TGTGCCAGCAGCTCCGGACAGGGGACCTACAATGAGCAGTTCTTC
once | 14 | TRBJ1-5 | NA | TRBV19 | CASSWGKSNQPQHF | TGTGCCAGTAGCTGGGGGAAAAGCAATCAGCCCCAGCATTTT
NA | 14 | TRBJ2-7 | NA | TRBV29-1 | CSVEVVGLQYEQYF | TGCAGCGTTGAAGTTGTAGGCTTACAATACGAGCAGTACTTC
few | 18 | TRBJ2-1 | TRBD2 | TRBV5-1 | CASSPQDRASGGAGEQFF | TGCGCCAGCAGCCCGCAGGATAGGGCTAGCGGGGGGGCGGGTGAGCAGTTCTTC
NA | 14 | TRBJ2-5 | TRBD2 | TRBV7-9 | CASSRTSGLETQYF | TGTGCCAGCAGCCGGACTAGCGGGCTTGAGACCCAGTACTTC
NA | 15 | TRBJ1-4 | NA | TRBV25-1 | CASSEPGAGVEKLFF | TGTGCCAGCAGTGAACCGGGGGCAGGGGTTGAAAAACTGTTTTTT
NA | 14 | TRBJ2-7 | NA | TRBV9 | CASSEGSDLYEQYF | TGTGCCAGCAGCGAGGGTAGCGACCTCTACGAGCAGTACTTC